In this sample, the clone carrying this T cell receptor beta chain turned up a few times. The sample comes from a study of cytomegalovirus exposure and HLA in healthy donors. In the PCR, 60 Vbeta and 13 Jbeta primers were used. Only in-frame clones appear in the TCRdb table, and some are missing; sequencing was by immunoSEQ multiplex PCR. The sample shows approximately 86,000 clones, 76% of them seen only once. The trim removed 11 bases at V and 4 bases at J, leaving 6 bases unmatched. Per the germline V gene, CDR1 is SEHNR and CDR2 is FQNEAQ (reference sequence). CDR3 length: 13 residues. This clonotype originated in a man aged 35-49 years in good health and CMV-seronegative. Sequencing was performed on PBMCs. The chain has TRBV7-9 and TRBJ2-1; 9 bases are a match to TRBD2. CDR3 DNA sequence: TGTGCCGGTAATAGCGGGGGTTACAATGAGCAGTTCTTC. It codes for CAGNSGGYNEQFF.